The present entry profiles one T cell receptor beta chain with its context. This sample was taken from a study of Tregs in tolerant kidney transplant recipients. The repertoire was sequenced with immunoSEQ multiplex PCR; TCRdb's copy has only in-frame clones and lacks some. Its table records roughly 48,000 clones. Sequenced material: CD4+ T cells from blood, taken before the transplant. The origin of this receptor is a human donor who received a combined kidney and bone marrow transplant.

The CDR3 bases that were read are TGCAGTGCTAGAGAAAGCGGGAGGGCCTCCAATGAG. Translation: CSARESGRASNE. The entire CDR3 sequence reads CSARESGRASNEQFF. The V and J genes are TRBV20-1 and TRBJ2-1; TRBD2 matches 10 bases. The CDR3 extends 3 residues past the end of the read, so its final part is completed from the germline J gene. The trim removed 0 bases at V and 6 bases at J, leaving 5 bases unmatched. Germline CDR1 and CDR2: DFQATT and SNEGSKA (reference sequence). The CDR3 has 15 amino acids.